This entry features one TCR beta chain sequence. This sample was included in a study of blood T cell repertoires in COVID-19. Study summary: COVID-19 samples, acute and convalescent, were from the United States, Italy and Spain. Sample material is recorded as cDNA or gDNA derived from T cells, B-cell-depleted T cells, or PBMCs.

In the original workflow: Using reference gene primer amplification, nucleated cell counts were estimated. The assay was immunoSEQ multiplex PCR, and TCRdb's table has in-frame clones only and misses some. That table supplies the V and J calls and clone size; D and trimming were determined from the DNA. Found here are roughly 170,000 clones, 75% to 80% of them singletons; the top ten hold roughly 28%. Trimming took 2 bases from V and 2 from J; bases not matched to a gene: 2. The CDR3 totals 15 residues. Per germline, CDR1 SGHTA and CDR2 FQGNSA. The clonotype comes from a woman aged 65 to 85 with acute or convalescent COVID-19. Sequences were obtained from peripheral blood. J is TRBJ2-2 and V is TRBV7-2, with 7 bases lining up with TRBD1. The CDR3 nucleotides are TGTGCCAGCAGCTTACTAGGGGGCAACACCGGGGAGCTGTTTTTT. Its translation: CASSLLGGNTGELFF.